Below, 16 T cell receptor beta chains from the same sample are listed, as sequenced in a study of T cells in Graves' hyperthyroidism and ophthalmopathy. RNA transcripts served as the template for amplifying TCR beta CDR3 regions. TCR CDR3 regions were first amplified by RT-PCR with HTBI primers. TCRdb used MiXCR to reprocess the multiplex PCR reads, holding one entry per CDR3 protein. Seen here are 300,000 to 500,000 distinct CDR3 sequences, about 15% observed once, and the top ten hold roughly 33%. The sequenced sample was blood. The receptors originated from a woman in her 30s with Graves' hyperthyroidism.

This clonotype was seen ten or more times. The chain joins TRBV6-1 to TRBJ1-5; tentatively, D is TRBD1 (5 bases). The CDR3 extends over 15 amino acids. The germline gives CDR1 MNHNS, CDR2 SASEGT. V lost 0 bases, J lost 7 bases, and 13 bases lay in between. CDR3 DNA sequence: TGTGCCAGCAGTGAAGCGGGGCAGGGAAGGCAGCCCCAGCATTTT. It encodes CASSEAGQGRQPQHF.

The chain joins TRBV5-6 to TRBJ1-1; D is ambiguous. Trimming cost V 4 bases and J 7 bases, with 20 bases left between them. Germline V gene lookup returns CDR1 SGHDT and CDR2 YYEEEE. The CDR3 is made up of 15 amino acids. For the CDR3, the DNA is TGTGCCAGCAGCGGGGATGCTAAGACGGAGGTTGAAGCTTTCTTT. Translation gives CASSGDAKTEVEAFF.

V usage is TRBV5-1 and J usage is TRBJ1-1; 7 bases agree with TRBD1. The J segment lost 4 bases and the V segment lost 0 bases, leaving 3 bases of the junction unmatched. The CDR3 sequence is 14 residues long. Germline values: CDR1 SGHRS, CDR2 YFSETQ. The CDR3 loop reads CASSLARGFTEAFF. The CDR3 nucleotides are TGCGCCAGCAGCTTGGCCAGGGGGTTCACTGAAGCTTTCTTT.

This chain uses TRBV20-1 with TRBJ2-4, with 12 nucleotides matching TRBD1. CDR3 length: 17 residues. Losses at the gene ends were 4 bases for V and 2 bases for J; bases not matched to a gene: 9. The germline V gene encodes CDR1 DFQATT and CDR2 SNEGSKA (reference sequence). CDR3 DNA sequence: TGCAGTGCTAATTCACCGGGACAGGGGGCAACCAAAAACATTCAGTACTTC. It yields the protein CSANSPGQGATKNIQYF.

Points on this clonotype: One base away lies a much larger clone, so this may be a sequencing read error. The chain carries TRBV27 and TRBJ1-2, with D perhaps TRBD1 (5 bases). Germline CDR1 is MNHEY and CDR2 is SMNVEV (reference sequence). Trimming removed 1 base from V and 1 base from J, with 13 bases in between. The CDR3 loop spans 16 amino acids. The CDR3 is CASSLLGRTNNYGYTF. The CDR3 DNA is TGTGCCAGCAGTTTATTGGGGCGCACTAATAACTATGGCTACACCTTC.

V usage is TRBV7-9 and J usage is TRBJ1-2, with D uncertain. V dropped 2 bases and J dropped 8 bases, with 12 bases sitting between them. The V gene's germline CDR1 is SEHNR and CDR2 FQNEAQ (reference sequence). The CDR3 totals 13 residues. CDR3 in amino acids: CASSLSHGRGYTF. The CDR3 DNA follows: TGTGCCAGCAGCTTATCCCACGGGAGGGGCTACACCTTC.

The gene calls are TRBV19 and TRBJ1-5, with TRBD1 identical over 7 bases. The CDR3 loop spans 14 amino acids. J lost 7 bases, V lost 5 bases, and 8 bases had no gene match. Germline lookup yields CDR1 LNHDA and CDR2 SQIVND (reference sequence). CDR3 coding DNA: TGTGCCAGTAGTTCAGACAGGGTTGGACAGCCCCAGCATTTT. This translates into CASSSDRVGQPQHF.

The rearrangement links TRBV11-2 to TRBJ2-4; D not certain. In germline, CDR1 is SGHAT, CDR2 FQNNGV. The length of the CDR3 is 17 residues. V was trimmed by 1 base and J by 0 bases, leaving 13 bases between them. This chain's CDR3 is CASSLGGVQIAKNIQYF. Written as DNA, the CDR3 is TGTGCCAGCAGCTTAGGCGGCGTCCAAATAGCCAAAAACATTCAGTACTTC.

The chain links TRBV20-1 to TRBJ1-5; 12 positions agree with TRBD1. Looked up from germline, CDR1 is DFQATT and CDR2 is SNEGSKA (reference sequence). The CDR3 runs 17 residues. The J segment lost 5 bases and the V segment lost 3 bases, leaving 11 bases of the junction unmatched. Here the CDR3 DNA reads TGCAGTGCTAGCAGATTGGTGGGACAGGGGGCATATCAGCCCCAGCATTTT. Protein product: CSASRLVGQGAYQPQHF.

The rearrangement uses TRBV19 and TRBJ2-1, with 8 positions matching TRBD2. Germline V gives CDR1 LNHDA, CDR2 SQIVND (reference sequence). This CDR3 is 16 amino acids long. Unmatched junction bases numbered 11, after V lost 3 bases and J lost 7 bases. CDR3 region: CASSILFGRARNEQFF. DNA of the CDR3: TGTGCCAGTAGTATTCTTTTCGGGAGGGCAAGAAATGAGCAGTTCTTC.

The table lists this clonotype with many counts. J is TRBJ2-5 and V is TRBV28; no reliable D call. V gave up 3 bases and J gave up 5 bases, with 13 bases separating them. The CDR3 loop spans 14 amino acids. Germline V CDR1 and CDR2: MDHEN, SYDVKM. CDR3 bases: TGTGCCAGCAGTTTGTCGACGGTCCGGGAGACCCAGTACTTC. This codes for CASSLSTVRETQYF.

J is TRBJ1-5 and V is TRBV18, with 7 bases lining up with TRBD1. The J call could be wrong; TRBJ2-3 is a better fit for the DNA end. CDR3 length equals 15 residues. Germline V lookup: CDR1 KGHSH, CDR2 LQKENI. CDR3 bases: TGTGCCAGCTCACAGGGACAGCTTAGCAATCAGCCCCAGTATTTT. Its translation is CASSQGQLSNQPQYF.

The genes are TRBV7-8 and TRBJ1-4; weak D call: TRBD1 (5 bases). V gave up 5 bases and J gave up 7 bases, with 17 bases separating them. Germline CDR1 SGHVS, CDR2 FQNEAQ. CDR3 length: 15 residues. The CDR3 is CASSTSGAPGEKLFF. The CDR3 bases are TGTGCCAGCAGCACAAGTGGGGCCCCGGGTGAAAAACTGTTTTTT.

This clonotype was picked up many times. The V gene is TRBV12-3 or TRBV12-4, the J gene TRBJ1-1; D is unclear. This CDR3 is 13 amino acids long. V was cut by 3 bases and J by 6 bases, with 11 bases left in between. CDR3 sequence (DNA): TGTGCCAGCAGTTTTTCACCGGGGTCTGAAGCTTTCTTT. Translation: CASSFSPGSEAFF.

The chain joins TRBV29-1 to TRBJ2-7; D gene uncertain. This CDR3 spans 12 amino acids. Germline assignment: CDR1 SQVTM and CDR2 ANQGSEA. This CDR3 reads CRVRVSSYEQYF. CDR3 nucleotides: TGCAGAGTGCGAGTTAGCTCCTACGAGCAGTACTTC.

Concerning this clonotype: One junction end disagrees with the germline gene, perhaps due to a read error. The J gene is TRBJ2-7, the V gene TRBV7-9; TRBD2 matches at 9 bases. Germline-derived CDR1 and CDR2 are SEHNR and FQNEAQ (reference sequence). The CDR3 covers 15 residues. The CDR3, as DNA: TGTGCCAGCAGTTTAGAGGCTAGCGGGGACTACGAGCAGTACTTC. This translates into CASSLEASGDYEQYF. Complete variable domain (other parts from reference TRBV7-9 and TRBJ2-7): DTGVSQNPRHKITKRGQNVTFRCDPISEHNRLYWYRQTLGQGPEFLTYFQNEAQLEKSRLLSDRFSAERPKGSFSTLEIQRTEQGDSAMYLCASSLEASGDYEQYFGPGTRLTVT.